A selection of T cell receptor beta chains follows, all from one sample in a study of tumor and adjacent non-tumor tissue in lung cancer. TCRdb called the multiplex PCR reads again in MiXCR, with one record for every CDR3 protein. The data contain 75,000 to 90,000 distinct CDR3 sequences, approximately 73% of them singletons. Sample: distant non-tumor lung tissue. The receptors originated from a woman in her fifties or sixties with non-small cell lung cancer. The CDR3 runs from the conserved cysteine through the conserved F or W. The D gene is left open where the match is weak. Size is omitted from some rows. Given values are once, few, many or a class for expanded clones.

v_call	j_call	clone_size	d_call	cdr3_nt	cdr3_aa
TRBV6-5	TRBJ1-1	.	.	TGTGTCAGCAGTTATGGGGGGCCGGTCGGCACTGAAGCTTTCTTT	CVSSYGGPVGTEAFF
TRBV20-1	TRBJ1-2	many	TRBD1	TGCAGTGCACGGACAGGGATGGTCTTCTATGGCTACACCTTC	CSARTGMVFYGYTF
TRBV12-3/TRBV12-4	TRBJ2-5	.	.	TGTGCCAGCAGTCCCTCGACTAGTGGGATACAGTACTTC	CASSPSTSGIQYF
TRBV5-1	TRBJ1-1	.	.	TGCACCAGCAGGTTGCTGGGGGCCGGTGAAGCTTTCTTT	CTSRLLGAGEAFF
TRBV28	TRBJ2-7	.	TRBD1	TGTGCCAGCAGTGCTCCCGGGACAGGGGGCATGAGCCGGGGGGGGACGTTTCACTACGAGCAGTACTTC	CASSAPGTGGMSRGGTFHYEQYF
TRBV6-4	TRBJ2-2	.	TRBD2	TGCGCCAGCAGTGCAGCGGGAGACACCGGGGAGCTGTTTTTT	CASSAAGDTGELFF
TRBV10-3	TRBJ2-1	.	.	TGCGCCGATTCCCCCGCCGGCTCCTATAATGAGCAGTTCTTC	CADSPAGSYNEQFF
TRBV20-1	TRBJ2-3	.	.	TGCACTGCTAGAATTTTTGTGGGAGGCCCCTCGGATACGCAGTATTTT	CTARIFVGGPSDTQYF
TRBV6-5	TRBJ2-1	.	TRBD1	TGTGCCAACAGTTATTCGGACAGGATTTACAATGAGCGGTTCTTC	CANSYSDRIYNERFF
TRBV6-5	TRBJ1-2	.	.	TGTGCCAGCAATCGGCAAGCTAACTATGGCTGCACCTTC	CASNRQANYGCTF
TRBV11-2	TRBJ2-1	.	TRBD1	TGTGGGAGCAGCTTAGAGGCGGGACAGGGTATGAATGAGCAGTCCTTC	CGSSLEAGQGMNEQSF
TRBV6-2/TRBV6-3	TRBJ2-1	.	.	TGTGTCAGCTGTTTGGCCCCTTACAATGAGCAGTTCTTC	CVSCLAPYNEQFF
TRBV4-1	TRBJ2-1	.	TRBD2	TGCGCCAGCAGCCATCCGGGACTAGGGGGAGGGTCAAGATACAATGAGCAGTTCTTC	CASSHPGLGGGSRYNEQFF
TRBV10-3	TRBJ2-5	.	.	TGTGCTATCAGTATATCGGGATCCCAAGAGACCCAGTACTTC	CAISISGSQETQYF
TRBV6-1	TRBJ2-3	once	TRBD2	TGTGCCAGCGGTGCCCCCGCGGGAGGGCCCGATTCGCAGTATTTT	CASGAPAGGPDSQYF
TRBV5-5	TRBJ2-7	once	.	TGTGCCAGTAGGTTCTACATTTTCGACAGAGCCTACGAGCAGTATTTC	CASRFYIFDRAYEQYF
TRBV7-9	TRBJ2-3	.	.	TGTGCCAGTAGCTTAATAGGGACCACAGATACGCAGTATTTT	CASSLIGTTDTQYF
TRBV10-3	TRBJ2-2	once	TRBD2	TGTACCATCAGTGATCAGCGGGAGGGCACCGGGAAGCTGTTTTTT	CTISDQREGTGKLFF
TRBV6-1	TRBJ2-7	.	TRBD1	TGTGCCAGCAGTAAGCGGGACAGGGGAATCTACGAGCAGTACTTC	CASSKRDRGIYEQYF
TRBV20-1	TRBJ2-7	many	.	TGCAGTGCGTCGGGTACGGGGAACGAGCAGTACTTC	CSASGTGNEQYF
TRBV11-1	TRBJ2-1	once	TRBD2	TGTGCCAGCAGTCCTAGCGGAACGGAGGACAATGAGCAGTTCTTC	CASSPSGTEDNEQFF
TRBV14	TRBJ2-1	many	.	TGTGCCAGCAGCCAAGGGGGGTTCTACAATGAGCAGTTCTTC	CASSQGGFYNEQFF
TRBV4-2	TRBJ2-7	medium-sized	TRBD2	TGTGCCAGCAGCCAGGAGACTAGCGGTTCCTACGAGCAGTACTTC	CASSQETSGSYEQYF
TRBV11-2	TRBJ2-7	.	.	TGTGTCAGTAGCTTAACCGATATCTCCTACGAGCAGTACTTC	CVSSLTDISYEQYF
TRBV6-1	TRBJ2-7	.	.	TGTGCTATGGGCGGTGACTACGAGCAGTACTTC	CAMGGDYEQYF
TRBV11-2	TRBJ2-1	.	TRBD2	TGTGCCTGCAGCCTCGGTGGGGTAGCGGGATTAGGTAAGCAGTTCTTC	CACSLGGVAGLGKQFF
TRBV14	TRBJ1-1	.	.	TGTGCCAGCCGCCAAGACCCGACAGTCCCCAGGAAACTGAACACTGAAGCTTTCTTT	CASRQDPTVPRKLNTEAFF
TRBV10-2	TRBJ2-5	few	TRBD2	TGCGTCAGCAGTGACCCGACTAGCGGGAGGGAGGGCGAGACACAGTACTTC	CVSSDPTSGREGETQYF
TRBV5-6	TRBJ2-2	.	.	TGTGCCAGCAACACTAGCACGTCGGTCACCGCGGAGCTGTTTTTT	CASNTSTSVTAELFF
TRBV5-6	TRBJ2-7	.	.	TGTGCCAGCACCCCTCAGGTGGACTCATACGAGCAGTACTTC	CASTPQVDSYEQYF
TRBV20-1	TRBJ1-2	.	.	TGCAGTGCCGCGTACAGGAAAACTAATTATGGCTACACCTTC	CSAAYRKTNYGYTF
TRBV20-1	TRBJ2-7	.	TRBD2	TGCAGTTCCATAAGAGGAGCGGGAGTCGCGGAGCAGTACTTC	CSSIRGAGVAEQYF
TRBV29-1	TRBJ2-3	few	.	TGCAGCGTTGAAGATCTAGAAGGGTGGACAGGAGGGTTTGGCACATATATGCAGTATTTT	CSVEDLEGWTGGFGTYMQYF
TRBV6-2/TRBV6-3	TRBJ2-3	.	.	TGTGCCAGCAGTTACCGTCCCGGGGACACAGATATGCAGTATTTT	CASSYRPGDTDMQYF
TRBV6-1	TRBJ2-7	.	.	TGTGCCAGCAGTTGCATCAGACTAGAGCAGTACTTC	CASSCIRLEQYF
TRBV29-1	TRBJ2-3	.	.	TGCAGCGCCACCTGGGGAGGTACGCAGTATTTT	CSATWGGTQYF
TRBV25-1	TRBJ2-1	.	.	TGTGCCAGCAGCCTAGCTGGCGAGCAGTTCTTC	CASSLAGEQFF
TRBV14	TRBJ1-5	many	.	TGTGCCAGCAGCGAAGGGTTAACACAGCCCCAGCATTTT	CASSEGLTQPQHF
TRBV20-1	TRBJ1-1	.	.	TGCAGTGCCAAAAGCAGCTTCTTACACATGAACACTGATGCTTCCTTT	CSAKSSFLHMNTDASF
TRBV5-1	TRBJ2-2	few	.	TGCGCCAGCAGCCCCCGGGGGAGCCAAACCCTCGCGAAGACCGGGGAGCTGTTTTTT	CASSPRGSQTLAKTGELFF
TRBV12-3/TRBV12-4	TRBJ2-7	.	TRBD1	TGTGCAAGCAATTTAAGGCTTGGGACAGGGAGGCACGAGCAGTACTTC	CASNLRLGTGRHEQYF
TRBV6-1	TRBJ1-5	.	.	TGTGCCAGCAACATTTATAGAAATCAACCCCAGCATTTT	CASNIYRNQPQHF
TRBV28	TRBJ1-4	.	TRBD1	TGTGCCAGCAGCATCCCGAGACAGGGGTCTGAAAAACTGTTTTTT	CASSIPRQGSEKLFF
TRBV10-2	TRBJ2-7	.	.	TGCGCTAGCAATAGCGGTAGCTCATACGAGCAGTACTTC	CASNSGSSYEQYF
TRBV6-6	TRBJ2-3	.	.	TGTGTCAGCAGTCCCCAGGTACACACAGATACGCAGTATTTT	CVSSPQVHTDTQYF
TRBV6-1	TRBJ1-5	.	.	TGTGACAGCAGTGATAATAGCATCAATCAGCCCCAACATTTT	CDSSDNSINQPQHF
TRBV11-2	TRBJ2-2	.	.	TGTGCCAGAAGCTTGGAACCCGGAGTCGGGGGGCTGTTTTTT	CARSLEPGVGGLFF
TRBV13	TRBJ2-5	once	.	TGTGCCAGCAGACTTGGGTGGGAGACCCAGTACTTC	CASRLGWETQYF
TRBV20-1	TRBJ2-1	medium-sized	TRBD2	TGCAGTGTCAGGAGGCGGGAGGCGGATGAGCAGTTCTTC	CSVRRREADEQFF
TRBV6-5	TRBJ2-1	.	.	TGTGCCAGCAGTGAAACAGGGAGCTCCTACAATGAGCGGTTCTTC	CASSETGSSYNERFF
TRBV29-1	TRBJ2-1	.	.	TGCAGTGCTGGCTCGGGGGGCCAGGGGAAAGAGCAGTTCTTC	CSAGSGGQGKEQFF